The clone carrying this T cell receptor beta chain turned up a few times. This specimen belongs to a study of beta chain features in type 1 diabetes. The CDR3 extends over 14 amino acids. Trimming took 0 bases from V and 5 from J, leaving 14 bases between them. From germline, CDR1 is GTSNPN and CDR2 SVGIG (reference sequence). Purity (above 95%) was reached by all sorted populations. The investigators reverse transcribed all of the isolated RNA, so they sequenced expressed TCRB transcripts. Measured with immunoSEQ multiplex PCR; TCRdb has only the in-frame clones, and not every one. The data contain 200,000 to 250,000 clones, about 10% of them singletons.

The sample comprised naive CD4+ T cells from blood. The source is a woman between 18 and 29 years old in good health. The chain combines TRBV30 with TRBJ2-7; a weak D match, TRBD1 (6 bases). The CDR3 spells CAWSVLTGFDEQYF. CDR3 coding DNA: TGTGCCTGGAGTGTTCTTACAGGGTTCGACGAGCAGTACTTC. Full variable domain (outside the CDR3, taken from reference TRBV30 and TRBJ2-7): SQTIHQWPATLVQPVGSPLSLECTVEGTSNPNLYWYRQAAGRGLQLLFYSVGIGQISSEVPQNLSASRPQDRQFILSSKKLLLSDSGFYLCAWSVLTGFDEQYFGPGTRLTVT.